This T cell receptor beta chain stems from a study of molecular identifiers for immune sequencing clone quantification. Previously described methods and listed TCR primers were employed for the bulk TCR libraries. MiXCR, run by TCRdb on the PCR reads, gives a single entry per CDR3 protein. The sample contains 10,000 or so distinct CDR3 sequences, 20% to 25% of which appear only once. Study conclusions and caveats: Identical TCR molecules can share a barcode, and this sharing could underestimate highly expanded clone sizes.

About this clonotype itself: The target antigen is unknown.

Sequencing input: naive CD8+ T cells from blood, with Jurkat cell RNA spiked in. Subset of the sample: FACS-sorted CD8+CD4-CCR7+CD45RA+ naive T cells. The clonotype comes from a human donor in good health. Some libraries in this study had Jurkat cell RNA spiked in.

This CDR3 reads CASKLAASGYEQYF. CDR3 nucleotides: TGTGCCAGCAAACTAGCGGCCTCGGGCTACGAGCAGTACTTC. This chain connects TRBV27 to TRBJ2-7; TRBD2 agrees at 8 bases. The trim removed 7 bases at V and 3 bases at J, leaving 8 bases unmatched. Germline V gene lookup returns CDR1 MNHEY and CDR2 SMNVEV (reference sequence). The CDR3 is 14 residues long.